This TCR beta chain was sequenced for a study of identical twins. Study-wide points: Analyses of zero insertions could be partly confounded by invariant MAIT and iNKT cells.

In the case of this clonotype: Its antigen is unknown.

Template switching supplied a universal primer site; unique molecular identifiers were carried on the cDNA. One entry per CDR3 protein results from TCRdb running MiXCR on the 5' RACE reads. The sample holds a few hundred thousand distinct CDR3 sequences, roughly 18% seen once. The sequence was obtained from a man aged 45-60 years in good health. Sequencing was performed on naive T cells sorted from blood.

The CDR3 loop is CASSLGIGQQLYGYTF. For the CDR3, the DNA is TGCGCCAGCAGCTTGGGGATTGGACAGCAACTCTATGGCTACACCTTC. The rearrangement uses TRBV5-1 and TRBJ1-2, with D possibly matching TRBD1 (6 bases). The germline gives CDR1 SGHRS, CDR2 YFSETQ. The germline V and J ends were trimmed by 0 bases and 4 bases, with 16 bases remaining between them. This CDR3 is 16 amino acids long.